This TCR beta chain was identified in a study of blood T cell repertoires in COVID-19. Study summary: COVID-19 samples, acute and convalescent, were from the United States, Italy and Spain. PBMCs, B-cell-depleted T cells, or T cells were the source of the cDNA or gDNA that made up the material.

As handled by the study authors: It was from reference gene primer amplification that nucleated cell counts were estimated. TCRdb's table, derived via immunoSEQ multiplex PCR, lists solely in-frame clones and lacks some. V and J calls and clone size are those listed in that table; D and trimming were worked out from the DNA. The sample consists of under 70,000 clones, 84% of them appearing once. This TCR was sampled from a woman aged 80 or older with acute or convalescent COVID-19. The sequenced sample was peripheral blood.

DNA for the CDR3: TGTGCCAGTAGTCCACGACAGGGGCAAGGCTACACCTTC. It encodes CASSPRQGQGYTF. The V call is TRBV19, the J call TRBJ1-2; 8 positions match TRBD1. V shed 5 bases, J shed 8 bases, and the junction held 7 bases outside the gene matches. The CDR3 has 13 amino acids. Germline V lookup: CDR1 LNHDA, CDR2 SQIVND (reference sequence).